Each of the 12 T cell receptor beta chains below was sequenced from the same sample in a study of blood T cells in healthy people across ages. PCR was performed a second time for roughly 7 to 12 cycles using a sample-barcoded 5' primer and a J-beta primer mix. TCRdb ran MiXCR on the 5' RACE reads and lists one entry per CDR3 protein. Among approximately 1.5 million distinct CDR3 sequences listed, roughly a third were seen once. Sequencing was done on a sample of blood. These receptors all come from a woman aged 25 to 45 in good health.

A few counts support this clonotype. The chain recombines TRBV12-3 or TRBV12-4 with TRBJ2-3; possibly TRBD2 for D (6 bases). V lost 6 bases and J 1 base, leaving 11 bases between the germline ends. The CDR3 loop spans 14 amino acids. CDR3 amino acids: CASSMGGGTDTQYF. The CDR3, as DNA: TGTGCCAGCAGCATGGGGGGAGGCACAGATACGCAGTATTTT.

The count of this clonotype is one. The chain uses TRBV10-2 and TRBJ2-7; a weak D match, TRBD2 (6 bases). The CDR3 extends over 15 amino acids. Germline loops: CDR1 WSHSY, CDR2 SAAADI. V gave up 7 bases and J gave up 6 bases, with 22 bases separating them. CDR3 loop: CASTNRESGMAEQYF. DNA of the CDR3: TGCGCCAGCACCAACCGGGAGTCCGGGATGGCCGAGCAGTACTTC.

This chain joins TRBV3-1 and TRBJ2-7; the match to TRBD2 covers 12 bases. The J call could be wrong; TRBJ2-5 is a better fit for the DNA end. This CDR3 spans 17 amino acids. Germline CDR1 reads LGHDT; CDR2 reads YNNKEL (reference sequence). The CDR3 loop is CASSPGLAGTFQETQYF. In DNA form, the CDR3 reads TGTGCCAGCAGCCCGGGACTAGCGGGCACTTTCCAAGAGACCCAGTACTTC.

This clonotype has more than one count but fewer than ten. The chain employs TRBV7-9 and TRBJ2-1; D is undetermined. V was shortened by 0 bases and J by 6 bases, with 9 bases between the two germline ends. This CDR3 comprises 14 residues. Per germline, CDR1 SEHNR and CDR2 FQNEAQ (reference sequence). The CDR3 DNA reads TGTGCCAGCAGCTTAGCTCCGGGCAGCAATGAGCAGTTCTTC. Its translation is CASSLAPGSNEQFF. Drawing the rest from reference TRBV7-9 and TRBJ2-1, the complete variable domain is DTGVSQNPRHKITKRGQNVTFRCDPISEHNRLYWYRQTLGQGPEFLTYFQNEAQLEKSRLLSDRFSAERPKGSFSTLEIQRTEQGDSAMYLCASSLAPGSNEQFFGPGTRLTVL.

The rearrangement uses TRBV27 and TRBJ1-6; D might be TRBD1 (5 bases). This CDR3 is built from 14 residues. Germline-derived CDR1 and CDR2 are MNHEY and SMNVEV (reference sequence). The V and J ends lost 3 bases and 7 bases respectively, with 10 bases between them. The CDR3, as DNA: TGTGCCAGCAGTTTGGGACCGTTGAATTCACCCCTCCACTTT. Its protein product is CASSLGPLNSPLHF.

The chain has TRBV4-2 and TRBJ1-4, with a possible D match to TRBD1 (5 bases). The ends were cut back, 0 bases at V and 8 bases at J, with 16 bases in the middle. CDR1 and CDR2 (germline): LGHNA, YNFKEQ. The CDR3 consists of 16 residues. CDR3 amino acids: CASSQEGAGSKEKLFF. Here the CDR3 DNA reads TGTGCCAGCAGCCAAGAAGGGGCAGGGTCGAAGGAAAAACTGTTTTTT.

The J gene is TRBJ2-3, the V gene TRBV6-1; 8 bases are a match to TRBD1. The junction had 12 bases not matched to a gene; V was cut back by 1 base and J by 6 bases. CDR1 is MNHNS and CDR2 is SASEGT in the germline V gene. The CDR3 is made up of 17 amino acids. The CDR3 here is CASSEGTGTGLYDTQYF. DNA of the CDR3: TGTGCCAGCAGTGAAGGAACCGGGACAGGCCTTTATGATACGCAGTATTTT.

The J gene is TRBJ2-7, the V gene TRBV2; 10 bases line up with TRBD1. In germline, CDR1 is SNHLY, CDR2 FYNNEI. The CDR3 is made up of 16 amino acids. The junction had 5 bases not matched to a gene; V was cut back by 1 base and J by 2 bases. DNA of the CDR3: TGTGCCAGCAGTGAAGTCGGACAGGGGGTCACCTACGAGCAGTACTTC. It is translated as CASSEVGQGVTYEQYF.

This sequence joins TRBV19 and TRBJ2-2; 9 nucleotides align to TRBD1. Germline trimming cut 8 bases from V and 9 bases from J; bases unmatched to any gene: 10. Germline V gene sequence: CDR1 LNHDA, CDR2 SQIVND (reference sequence). The CDR3 length is 14 residues. This CDR3 reads CASSGTGTKRELFF. CDR3 nucleotide sequence: TGTGCCAGTTCCGGGACAGGGACTAAGCGGGAGCTGTTTTTT.

This clonotype has more than one count but fewer than ten. The rearrangement uses TRBV20-1 and TRBJ2-7; TRBD1 is a possible D gene (6 bases). The DNA end lines up better with TRBJ2-4; the J call may be wrong. The CDR3 has 13 amino acids. Germline V CDR1 and CDR2: DFQATT, SNEGSKA (reference sequence). DNA of the CDR3: TGCAGTGCTGCTTCTGGGGGCCGGGACATTCAGTACTTC. Its translation: CSAASGGRDIQYF.

This clonotype was found many times. This chain uses TRBV3-1 with TRBJ1-5; D is uncertain. Trimming took off 4 bases at V and 5 bases at J, with 6 bases between the two ends. There are 12 residues in the CDR3. Germline values: CDR1 LGHDT, CDR2 YNNKEL (reference sequence). This chain's CDR3 is CASSPTHQPQHF. CDR3 nucleotides: TGTGCCAGCAGCCCCACCCATCAGCCCCAGCATTTT.

This clonotype was seen a handful of times. The V gene is TRBV7-9, the J gene TRBJ1-6, with 9 bases that match TRBD1. With 1 base clipped from V and 8 bases from J, the junction kept 3 bases outside the gene matches. CDR3 length: 15 amino acids. CDR1 and CDR2 from the germline V gene are SEHNR and FQNEAQ (reference sequence). CDR3 sequence (DNA): TGTGCCAGCAGCTTAGGGGACAGGGAACATTCACCCCTCCACTTT. It codes for CASSLGDREHSPLHF.